The 5 T cell receptor beta chains below come from one sample, sequenced in a study of vaccination and CD4 T cells after COVID-19. Treatment in this sample: 10-day PBMC culture with coronavirus spike peptide pools or control peptides (ViraFEST assay). Samples of CD4+ T cells were obtained from the unexposed donor before the COVID-19 pandemic (2011-2018). These receptors' antigens are unknown. Sequence data for DNA of cultured CD4+ T cells were generated by the Oncomine TCR Beta short-read assay. Extraction of genomic DNA was performed on cultured CD4+ T cells. TCRdb re-derived calls from the PCR reads in MiXCR, one entry per CDR3 protein. The sample contains 6,000 or so distinct CDR3 sequences, approximately 35% of which appear only once. The sample taken for sequencing was CD4+ T cells from blood, cultured in vitro. Receptors originate from a human donor in good health.

This clonotype was recorded a few times. The rearrangement joins TRBV29-1 to TRBJ1-4; D is unclear. There are 10 residues in the CDR3. CDR1 and CDR2 from the germline V gene are SQVTM and ANQGSEA. The ends were cut back, 6 bases at V and 10 bases at J, with 9 bases in the middle. The CDR3 coding sequence is TGCAGCGTCCGCGAGGGAAAACTGTTTTTT. Translating it yields CSVREGKLFF.

This clonotype was observed a handful of times. This chain connects TRBV12-3 or TRBV12-4 to TRBJ1-5; 8 bases match TRBD1. The CDR3 length is 14 residues. Trimming cost V 7 bases and J 2 bases; bases outside gene matches: 4. The CDR3 reads CASNTGQGNQPQHF. CDR3 bases: TGTGCCAGCAATACGGGACAGGGCAATCAGCCCCAGCATTTT.

The J gene is TRBJ2-7, the V gene TRBV11-1; 9 bases are shared with TRBD1. With V trimmed by 6 bases and J by 2 bases, 11 bases remained unmatched. CDR3 length: 16 amino acids. The V gene's germline CDR1 is SGHAT and CDR2 FQDESV (reference sequence). CDR3 sequence reads: CASRSGTGQDPYEQYF. The CDR3, as DNA: TGTGCCAGCAGATCCGGGACAGGGCAAGATCCCTACGAGCAGTACTTC.

The chain is built from TRBV27 and TRBJ2-3; D may be TRBD1 (5 bases). This CDR3 spans 14 amino acids. Germline V gives CDR1 MNHEY, CDR2 SMNVEV (reference sequence). Trimming left V 0 bases short and J 4 bases short, with 8 bases between. The CDR3 is CASSLSLGADTQYF. As DNA, the CDR3 is TGTGCCAGCAGTTTATCCCTAGGGGCAGATACGCAGTATTTT.

The V call is TRBV24-1, the J call TRBJ2-7; possibly TRBD1 for D (6 bases). Germline assignment: CDR1 KGHDR and CDR2 SFDVKD. The CDR3 loop spans 12 amino acids. Trimming removed 9 bases at V and 5 bases at J, with 13 bases between. CDR3 protein: CATGAGTNEQYF. For the CDR3, the DNA is TGTGCCACCGGAGCCGGGACAAACGAGCAGTACTTC.